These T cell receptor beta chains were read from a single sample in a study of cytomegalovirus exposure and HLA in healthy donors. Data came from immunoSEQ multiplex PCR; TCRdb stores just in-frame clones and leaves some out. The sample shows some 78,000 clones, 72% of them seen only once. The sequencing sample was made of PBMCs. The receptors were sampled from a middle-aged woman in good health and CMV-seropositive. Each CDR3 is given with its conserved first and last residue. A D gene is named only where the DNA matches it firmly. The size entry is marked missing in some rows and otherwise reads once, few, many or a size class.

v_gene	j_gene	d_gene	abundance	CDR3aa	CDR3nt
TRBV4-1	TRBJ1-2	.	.	CASSQDALGIRGGYTF	TGCGCCAGCAGCCAAGATGCGCTCGGTATAAGGGGTGGCTACACCTTC
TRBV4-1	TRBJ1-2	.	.	CASSLGVFGSFYYGYTF	TGCGCCAGCAGCCTCGGGGTCTTCGGGTCCTTCTACTATGGCTACACCTTC
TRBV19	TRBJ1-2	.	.	CASSTTTGYGYTF	TGTGCCAGTAGTACTACCACCGGCTATGGCTACACCTTC
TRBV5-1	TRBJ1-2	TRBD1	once	CASSLGTGEGYTF	TGCGCCAGCAGCCTAGGGACAGGGGAAGGCTACACCTTC
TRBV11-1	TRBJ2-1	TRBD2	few	CASSSAGGGREQFF	TGTGCCAGCAGCTCCGCGGGAGGGGGGCGAGAGCAGTTCTTC
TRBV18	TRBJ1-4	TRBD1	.	CASSPPPAGGRNEKLFF	TGTGCCAGCTCACCACCCCCAGCAGGGGGACGGAATGAAAAACTGTTTTTT
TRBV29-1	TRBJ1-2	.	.	CSAKQTWEGYTF	TGCAGCGCCAAACAAACTTGGGAGGGCTACACCTTC
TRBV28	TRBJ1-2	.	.	CASSSTYGYTF	TGTGCCAGCAGTTCTACCTACGGCTACACCTTC
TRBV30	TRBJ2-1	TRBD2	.	CAWSRGAGVGNEQFF	TGTGCCTGGAGTAGAGGGGCGGGAGTTGGCAATGAGCAGTTCTTC
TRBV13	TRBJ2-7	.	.	CASSSRGPHYEQYF	TGTGCCAGCAGCTCTCGAGGGCCCCACTACGAGCAGTACTTC
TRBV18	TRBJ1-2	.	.	CASSPRQAPPYGYTF	TGTGCCAGCTCACCACGACAGGCACCTCCTTATGGCTACACCTTC
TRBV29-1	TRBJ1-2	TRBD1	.	CSVSSDRAYGYTF	TGCAGCGTTTCCTCGGACAGGGCCTATGGCTACACCTTC
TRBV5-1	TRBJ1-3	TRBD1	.	CASMGTGGFGNTIYF	TGCGCCAGCATGGGGACAGGGGGATTTGGAAACACCATATATTTT
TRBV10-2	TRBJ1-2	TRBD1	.	CASSDLRTGGFYGYTF	TGCGCCAGCAGCGATCTCCGGACAGGGGGCTTCTATGGCTACACCTTC
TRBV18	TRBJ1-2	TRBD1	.	CASSSLTGGVDGYTF	TGTGCCAGCTCATCACTGACAGGGGGAGTAGATGGCTACACCTTC
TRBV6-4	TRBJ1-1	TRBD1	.	CASRRDSTTNTEAFF	TGTGCCAGCAGACGGGACAGTACCACGAACACTGAAGCTTTCTTT
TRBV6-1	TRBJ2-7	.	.	CASGRGGSYEQYF	TGTGCCAGCGGAAGAGGAGGCTCCTACGAGCAGTACTTC
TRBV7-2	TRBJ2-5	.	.	CASTLGGGIQETQYF	TGTGCCAGCACCCTAGGGGGGGGAATCCAAGAGACCCAGTACTTC
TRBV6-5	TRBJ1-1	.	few	CASSYSSNTEAFF	TGTGCCAGCAGTTACAGCTCGAACACTGAAGCTTTCTTT
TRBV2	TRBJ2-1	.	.	CASNRDSYNEQFF	TGTGCCAGCAACCGGGACTCCTACAATGAGCAGTTCTTC
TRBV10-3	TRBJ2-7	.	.	CATTTGTYEQYF	TGTGCCACCACTACAGGGACCTACGAGCAGTACTTC
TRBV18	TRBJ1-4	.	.	CASSPPQGNEKLFF	TGTGCCAGCTCACCACCACAGGGTAACGAAAAACTGTTTTTT
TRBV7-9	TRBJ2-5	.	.	CASSSATDETQYF	TGTGCCAGCAGCTCCGCGACAGATGAGACCCAGTACTTC
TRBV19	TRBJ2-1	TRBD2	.	CASREAGGRGYNEQFF	TGTGCCAGTAGGGAAGCTGGCGGGAGAGGGTACAATGAGCAGTTCTTC
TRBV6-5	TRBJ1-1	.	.	CASSYGALGGEAFF	TGTGCCAGCAGTTACGGGGCCCTAGGCGGTGAAGCTTTCTTT
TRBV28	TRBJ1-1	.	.	CASGGDTEAFF	TGTGCCTCGGGGGGGGACACTGAAGCTTTCTTT
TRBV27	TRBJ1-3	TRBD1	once	CASSMDRGHGNTIYF	TGTGCCAGCAGTATGGACAGGGGTCATGGAAACACCATATATTTT
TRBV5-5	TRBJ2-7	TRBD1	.	CASSYGTGYEQYF	TGTGCCAGCAGCTACGGGACAGGCTACGAGCAGTACTTC
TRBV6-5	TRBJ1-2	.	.	CASSKRTATNYGYTF	TGTGCCAGCAGTAAACGGACAGCCACTAACTATGGCTACACCTTC
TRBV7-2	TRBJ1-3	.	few	CASSTRVAGNTIYF	TGTGCCAGCAGCACCAGGGTGGCTGGAAACACCATATATTTT
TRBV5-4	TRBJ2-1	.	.	CASSARGALSSSYNEQFF	TGTGCCAGCAGCGCCCGGGGGGCCTTATCTAGCTCCTACAATGAGCAGTTCTTC
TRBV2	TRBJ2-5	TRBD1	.	CASSDGTGGETQYF	TGTGCCAGCAGTGATGGGACAGGGGGAGAGACCCAGTACTTC
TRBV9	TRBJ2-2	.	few	CASSVGNLGTGELFF	TGTGCCAGCAGCGTAGGTAACCTCGGCACCGGGGAGCTGTTTTTT
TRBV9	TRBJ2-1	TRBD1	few	CASSPETGYNEQFF	TGTGCCAGCAGCCCCGAGACAGGGTACAATGAGCAGTTCTTC
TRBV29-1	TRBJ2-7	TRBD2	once	CSVRGGGAYEQYF	TGCAGCGTTCGTGGTGGGGGGGCCTACGAGCAGTACTTC
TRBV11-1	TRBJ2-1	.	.	CASSFGFSYNEQFF	TGTGCCAGCAGCTTTGGCTTCTCCTACAATGAGCAGTTCTTC
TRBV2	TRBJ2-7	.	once	CASRGGTSRSEQYF	TGTGCCAGCAGGGGTGGGACATCCCGCAGCGAGCAGTACTTC
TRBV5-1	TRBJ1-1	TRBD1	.	CASSSGTGYGGTEAFF	TGCGCCAGCAGCTCCGGGACAGGGTACGGAGGCACTGAAGCTTTCTTT
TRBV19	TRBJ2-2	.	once	CASNPSGTGELFF	TGTGCCAGTAATCCCTCGGGCACCGGGGAGCTGTTTTTT
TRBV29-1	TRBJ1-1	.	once	CSVEESAEAFF	TGCAGCGTTGAGGAGTCCGCAGAAGCTTTCTTT
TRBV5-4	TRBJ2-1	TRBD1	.	CASNRDRAYNEQFF	TGTGCCAGCAACCGGGACAGAGCCTACAATGAGCAGTTCTTC
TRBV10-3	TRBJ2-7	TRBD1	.	CAISTDGTGPSNPYEQYF	TGTGCCATCAGTACCGACGGGACAGGGCCGTCTAACCCCTACGAGCAGTACTTC
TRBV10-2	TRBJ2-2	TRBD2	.	CASSGAAGGPTGELFF	TGCGCCAGCAGTGGGGCAGCGGGGGGCCCCACCGGGGAGCTGTTTTTT
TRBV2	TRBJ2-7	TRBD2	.	CASTASGVYEQYF	TGTGCCAGCACGGCTAGCGGGGTATACGAGCAGTACTTC
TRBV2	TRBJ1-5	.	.	CASSPPGGVTQPQHF	TGTGCCAGCAGTCCCCCCGGGGGGGTTACTCAGCCCCAGCATTTT
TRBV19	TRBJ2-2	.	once	CASSMPESNTGELFF	TGTGCCAGTAGTATGCCCGAGTCGAACACCGGGGAGCTGTTTTTT
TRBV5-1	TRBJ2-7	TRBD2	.	CASSSVSGSYEQYF	TGCGCCAGCAGCTCGGTTAGCGGGTCCTACGAGCAGTACTTC
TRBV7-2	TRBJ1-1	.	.	CASSLDAVREAFF	TGTGCCAGCAGCTTAGATGCAGTCCGAGAAGCTTTCTTT
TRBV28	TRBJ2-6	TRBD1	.	CASSFEGQGAFGANVLTF	TGTGCCAGCAGTTTTGAAGGACAGGGGGCGTTCGGGGCCAACGTCCTGACTTTC
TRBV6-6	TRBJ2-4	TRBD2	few	CASTGTSVSAKNIQYF	TGTGCCAGCACCGGGACTAGCGTCTCTGCCAAAAACATTCAGTACTTC